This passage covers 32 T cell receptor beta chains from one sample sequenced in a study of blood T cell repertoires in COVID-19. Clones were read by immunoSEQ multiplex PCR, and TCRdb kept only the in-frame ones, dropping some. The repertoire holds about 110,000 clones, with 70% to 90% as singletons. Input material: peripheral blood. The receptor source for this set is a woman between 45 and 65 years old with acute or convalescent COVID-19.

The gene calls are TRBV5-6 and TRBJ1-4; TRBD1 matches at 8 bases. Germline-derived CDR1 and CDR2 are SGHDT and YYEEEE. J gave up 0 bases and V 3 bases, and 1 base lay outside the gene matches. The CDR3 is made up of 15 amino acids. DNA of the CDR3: TGTGCCAGCAGCTGGACAGGGACAACTAATGAAAAACTGTTTTTT. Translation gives CASSWTGTTNEKLFF. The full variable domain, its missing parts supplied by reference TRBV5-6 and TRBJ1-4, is DAGVTQSPTHLIKTRGQQVTLRCSPKSGHDTVSWYQQALGQGPQFIFQYYEEEERQRGNFPDRFSGHQFPNYSSELNVNALLLGDSALYLCASSWTGTTNEKLFFGSGTQLSVL.

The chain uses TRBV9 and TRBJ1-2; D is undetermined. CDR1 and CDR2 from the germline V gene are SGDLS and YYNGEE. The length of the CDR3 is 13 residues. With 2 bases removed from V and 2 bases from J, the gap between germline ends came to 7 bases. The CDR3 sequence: CASSVRVNYGYTF. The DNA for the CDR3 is TGTGCCAGCAGCGTCCGAGTCAACTATGGCTACACCTTC. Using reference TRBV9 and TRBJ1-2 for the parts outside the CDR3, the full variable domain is DSGVTQTPKHLITATGQRVTLRCSPRSGDLSVYWYQQSLDQGLQFLIQYYNGEERAKGNILERFSAQQFPDLHSELNLSSLELGDSALYFCASSVRVNYGYTFGSGTRLTVV.

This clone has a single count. Here the CDR3 reads CASSPWTRGSYGYTF. The DNA for the CDR3 is TGTGCCAGCAGCCCCTGGACGAGGGGGTCCTATGGCTACACCTTC. V is TRBV7-2 and J is TRBJ1-2; possibly TRBD1 for D (6 bases). CDR1 is SGHTA and CDR2 is FQGNSA in the germline V gene. CDR3 length equals 15 residues. The V end lost 5 bases, the J end lost 4 bases, and 17 bases lay between the germline ends.

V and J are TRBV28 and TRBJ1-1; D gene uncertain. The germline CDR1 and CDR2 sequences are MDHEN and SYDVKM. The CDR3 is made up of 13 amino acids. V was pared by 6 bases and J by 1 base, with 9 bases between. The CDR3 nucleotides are TGTGCCAGCAGATCTACAGAGAACACTGAAGCTTTCTTT. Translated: CASRSTENTEAFF.

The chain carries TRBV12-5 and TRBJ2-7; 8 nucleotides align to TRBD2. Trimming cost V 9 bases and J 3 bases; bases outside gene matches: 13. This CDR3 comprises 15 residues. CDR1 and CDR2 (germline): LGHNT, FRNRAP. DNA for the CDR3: TGTGCTAGCCACATAACGGGAGCGGGGGTCTACGAGCAGTACTTC. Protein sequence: CASHITGAGVYEQYF.

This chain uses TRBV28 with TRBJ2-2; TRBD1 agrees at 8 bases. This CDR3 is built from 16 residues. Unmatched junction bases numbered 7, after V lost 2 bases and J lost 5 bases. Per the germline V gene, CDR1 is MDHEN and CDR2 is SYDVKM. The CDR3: CASSLGIGQGTGELFF. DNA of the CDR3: TGTGCCAGCAGTTTAGGTATCGGACAGGGAACCGGGGAGCTGTTTTTT.

CDR3 nucleotides: TGTGCCAGCAGTGAAGGGACAGGGGATGAAAAACTGTTTTTT. Amino acid sequence: CASSEGTGDEKLFF. This chain links TRBV2 with TRBJ1-4, with TRBD1 matching 9 bases. The germline gives CDR1 SNHLY, CDR2 FYNNEI. The CDR3 sequence is 14 residues long. The ends lost 1 base at V and 6 bases at J; junction bases unmatched: 0.

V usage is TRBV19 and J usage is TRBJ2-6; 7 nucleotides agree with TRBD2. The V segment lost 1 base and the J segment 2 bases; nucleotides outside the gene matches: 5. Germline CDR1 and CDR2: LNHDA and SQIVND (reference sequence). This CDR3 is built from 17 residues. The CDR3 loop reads CASSIGEGPTGANVLTF. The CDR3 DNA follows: TGTGCCAGTAGTATAGGGGAGGGTCCCACTGGGGCCAACGTCCTGACTTTC.

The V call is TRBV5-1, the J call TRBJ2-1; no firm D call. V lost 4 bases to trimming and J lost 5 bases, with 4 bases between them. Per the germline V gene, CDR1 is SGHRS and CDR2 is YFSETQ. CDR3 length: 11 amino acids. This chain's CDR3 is CASSPDNEQFF. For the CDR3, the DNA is TGCGCCAGCAGCCCTGACAATGAGCAGTTCTTC.

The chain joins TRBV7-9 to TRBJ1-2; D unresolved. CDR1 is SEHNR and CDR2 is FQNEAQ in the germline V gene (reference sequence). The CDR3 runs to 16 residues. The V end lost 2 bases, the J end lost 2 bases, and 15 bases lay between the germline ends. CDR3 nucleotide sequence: TGTGCCAGCAGCTTACACGGATACAGCGGGAACTATGGCTACACCTTC. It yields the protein CASSLHGYSGNYGYTF.

Here the CDR3 DNA reads TGTGCCAGCAGTTTAAAGGAGATCTATGGCTACACCTTC. It codes for CASSLKEIYGYTF. The rearrangement joins TRBV12-3 or TRBV12-4 to TRBJ1-2; D call uncertain. The CDR3 has 13 amino acids. Trimming removed 2 bases at V and 4 bases at J, with 8 bases between.

For the CDR3, the DNA is TGTGCCAGCAGCCAAGGAACAGTCGCCGGGGAGCTGTTTTTT. Translation gives CASSQGTVAGELFF. This chain connects TRBV3-1 (or the pseudogene TRBV3-2) to TRBJ2-2; D unresolved. CDR1 is LGHDT, CDR2 YNNKEL, per germline (reference sequence). CDR3 length: 14 amino acids. The germline V and J ends were trimmed by 1 base and 6 bases, with 9 bases remaining between them.

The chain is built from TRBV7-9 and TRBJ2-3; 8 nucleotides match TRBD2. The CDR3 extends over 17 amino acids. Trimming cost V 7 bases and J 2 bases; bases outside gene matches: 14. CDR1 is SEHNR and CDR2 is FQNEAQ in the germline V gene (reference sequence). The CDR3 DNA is TGTGCCAGCAACCTAATTGCCGGGGGGGGTCCCACAGATACGCAGTATTTT. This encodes CASNLIAGGGPTDTQYF. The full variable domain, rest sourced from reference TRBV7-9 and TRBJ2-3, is DTGVSQNPRHKITKRGQNVTFRCDPISEHNRLYWYRQTLGQGPEFLTYFQNEAQLEKSRLLSDRFSAERPKGSFSTLEIQRTEQGDSAMYLCASNLIAGGGPTDTQYFGPGTRLTVL.

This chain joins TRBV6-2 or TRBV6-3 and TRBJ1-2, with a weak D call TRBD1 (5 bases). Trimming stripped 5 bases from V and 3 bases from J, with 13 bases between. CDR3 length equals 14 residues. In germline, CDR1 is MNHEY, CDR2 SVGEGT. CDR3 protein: CASSGRASDYGYTF. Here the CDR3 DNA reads TGTGCCAGCAGTGGCAGGGCGAGTGACTATGGCTACACCTTC.

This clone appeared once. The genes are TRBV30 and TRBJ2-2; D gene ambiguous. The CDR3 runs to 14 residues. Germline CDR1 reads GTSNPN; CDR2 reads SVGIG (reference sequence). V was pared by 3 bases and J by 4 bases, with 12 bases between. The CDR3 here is CAWSYTPSTGELFF. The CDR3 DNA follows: TGTGCCTGGAGCTATACTCCGAGCACCGGGGAGCTGTTTTTT.

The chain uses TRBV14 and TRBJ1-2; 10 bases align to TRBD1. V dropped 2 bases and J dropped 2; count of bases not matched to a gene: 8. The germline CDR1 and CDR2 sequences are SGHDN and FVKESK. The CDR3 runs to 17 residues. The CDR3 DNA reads TGTGCCAGCAGCCAATCAAGACAGGGGGCGCACAACTATGGCTACACCTTC. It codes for CASSQSRQGAHNYGYTF.

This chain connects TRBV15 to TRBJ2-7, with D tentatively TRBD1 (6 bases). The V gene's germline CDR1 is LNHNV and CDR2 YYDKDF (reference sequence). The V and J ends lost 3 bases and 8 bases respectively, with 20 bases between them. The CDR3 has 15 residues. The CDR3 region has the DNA TGTGCCACCAGCAGGCAAAGGGACAATCTTGCAAAGCAGTACTTC. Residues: CATSRQRDNLAKQYF.

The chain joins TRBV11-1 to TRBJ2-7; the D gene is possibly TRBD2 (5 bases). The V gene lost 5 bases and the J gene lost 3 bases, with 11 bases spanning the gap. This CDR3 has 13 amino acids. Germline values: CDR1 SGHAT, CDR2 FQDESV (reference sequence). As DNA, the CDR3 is TGTGCCAGCAGCCGGGGAGTCCTCTACGAGCAGTACTTC. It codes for CASSRGVLYEQYF.

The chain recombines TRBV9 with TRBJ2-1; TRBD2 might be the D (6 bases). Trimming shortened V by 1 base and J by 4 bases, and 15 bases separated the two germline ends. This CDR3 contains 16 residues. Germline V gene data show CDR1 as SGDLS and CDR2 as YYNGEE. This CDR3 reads CASSVRSSGHYNEQFF. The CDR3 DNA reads TGTGCCAGCAGCGTAAGGAGTAGCGGCCATTACAATGAGCAGTTCTTC.

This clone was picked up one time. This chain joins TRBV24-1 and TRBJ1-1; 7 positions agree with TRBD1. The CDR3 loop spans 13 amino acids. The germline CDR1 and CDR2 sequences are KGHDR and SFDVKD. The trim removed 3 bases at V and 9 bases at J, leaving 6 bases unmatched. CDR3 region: CATSDLQGKKAFF. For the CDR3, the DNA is TGTGCCACCAGTGATCTACAGGGGAAGAAAGCTTTCTTT.

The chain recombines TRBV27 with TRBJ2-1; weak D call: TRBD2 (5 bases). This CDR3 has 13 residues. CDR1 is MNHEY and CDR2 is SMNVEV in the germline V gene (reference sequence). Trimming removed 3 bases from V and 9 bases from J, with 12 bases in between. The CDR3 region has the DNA TGTGCCAGCAGTTTCTGGCTAGCTGGTGAGCAGTTCTTC. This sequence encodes CASSFWLAGEQFF.

The CDR3 sequence is CASSPGGLLYQETQYF. The CDR3 coding sequence is TGTGCCAGCAGCCCTGGCGGACTTTTGTACCAAGAGACCCAGTACTTC. The chain is built from TRBV7-9 and TRBJ2-5; D possibly corresponds to TRBD2 (5 bases). Trimming cost V 5 bases and J 0 bases, with 16 bases left between them. There are 16 residues in the CDR3. Germline CDR1 reads SEHNR; CDR2 reads FQNEAQ (reference sequence).

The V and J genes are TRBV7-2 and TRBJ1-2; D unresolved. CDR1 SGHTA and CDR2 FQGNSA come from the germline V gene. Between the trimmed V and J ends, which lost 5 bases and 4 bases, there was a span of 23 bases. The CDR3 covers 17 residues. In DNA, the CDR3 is TGTGCCAGCAGCCCCAATAGCCCGACCGCCAGCCTCTATGGCTACACCTTC. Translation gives CASSPNSPTASLYGYTF.

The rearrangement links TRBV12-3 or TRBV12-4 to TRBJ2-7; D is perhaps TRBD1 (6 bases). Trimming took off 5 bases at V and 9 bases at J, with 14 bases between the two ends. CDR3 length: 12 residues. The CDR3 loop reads CASSQGPGWQYF. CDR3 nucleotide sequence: TGTGCCAGCAGTCAGGGGCCGGGATGGCAGTACTTC.

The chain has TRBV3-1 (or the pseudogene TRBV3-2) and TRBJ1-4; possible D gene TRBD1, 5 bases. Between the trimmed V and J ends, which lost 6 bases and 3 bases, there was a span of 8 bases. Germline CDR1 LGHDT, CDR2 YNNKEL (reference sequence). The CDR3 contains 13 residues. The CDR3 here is CASSGGANEKLFF. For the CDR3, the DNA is TGTGCCAGCAGTGGGGGGGCTAATGAAAAACTGTTTTTT.

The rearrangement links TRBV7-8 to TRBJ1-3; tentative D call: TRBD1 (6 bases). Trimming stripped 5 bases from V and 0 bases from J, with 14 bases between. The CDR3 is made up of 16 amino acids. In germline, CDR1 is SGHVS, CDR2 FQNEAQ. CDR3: CASSRYRVNSGNTIYF. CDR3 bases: TGTGCCAGCAGCCGATACAGGGTAAACTCTGGAAACACCATATATTTT.

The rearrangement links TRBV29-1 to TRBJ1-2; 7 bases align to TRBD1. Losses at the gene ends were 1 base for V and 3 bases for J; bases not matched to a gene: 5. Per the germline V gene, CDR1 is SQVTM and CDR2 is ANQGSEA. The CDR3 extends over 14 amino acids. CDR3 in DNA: TGCAGCGTTGAAGCCCGACAGGGTGACTATGGCTACACCTTC. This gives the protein CSVEARQGDYGYTF.

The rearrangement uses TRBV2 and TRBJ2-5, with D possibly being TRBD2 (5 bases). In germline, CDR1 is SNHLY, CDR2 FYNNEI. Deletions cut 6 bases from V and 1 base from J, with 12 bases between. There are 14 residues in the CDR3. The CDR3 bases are TGTGCCAGCAGGGCCCGGGGAGTCCAAGAGACCCAGTACTTC. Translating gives CASRARGVQETQYF.

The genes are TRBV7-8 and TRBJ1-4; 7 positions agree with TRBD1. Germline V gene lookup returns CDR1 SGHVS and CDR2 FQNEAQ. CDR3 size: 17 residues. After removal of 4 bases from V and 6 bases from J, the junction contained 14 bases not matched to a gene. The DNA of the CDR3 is TGTGCCAGCAGCTCAGATAGAACCGGGACAGTCTATGAAAAACTGTTTTTT. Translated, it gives CASSSDRTGTVYEKLFF.

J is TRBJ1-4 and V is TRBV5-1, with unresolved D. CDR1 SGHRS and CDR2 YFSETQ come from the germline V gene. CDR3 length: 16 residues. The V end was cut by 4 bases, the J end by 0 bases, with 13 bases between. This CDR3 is CASSLNLVATNEKLFF. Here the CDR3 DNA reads TGCGCCAGCAGCCTCAATTTAGTTGCAACTAATGAAAAACTGTTTTTT.

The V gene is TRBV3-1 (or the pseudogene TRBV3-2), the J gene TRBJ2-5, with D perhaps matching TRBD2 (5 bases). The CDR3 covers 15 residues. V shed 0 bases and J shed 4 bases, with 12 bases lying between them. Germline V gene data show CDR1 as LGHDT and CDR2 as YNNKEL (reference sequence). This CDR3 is CASSQELASRETQYF. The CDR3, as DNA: TGTGCCAGCAGCCAAGAATTGGCTAGCAGAGAGACCCAGTACTTC.

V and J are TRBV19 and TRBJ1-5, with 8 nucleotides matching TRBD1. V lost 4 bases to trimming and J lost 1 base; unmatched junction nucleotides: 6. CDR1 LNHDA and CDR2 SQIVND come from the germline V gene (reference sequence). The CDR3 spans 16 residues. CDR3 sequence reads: CASSRDRWGSNQPQHF. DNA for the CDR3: TGTGCCAGTAGTAGGGACAGGTGGGGCAGCAATCAGCCCCAGCATTTT.